The rows below give T cell receptor beta chains drawn from one sample of a study of blood T cell repertoires in COVID-19. This table comes from immunoSEQ multiplex PCR, and its TCRdb copy is limited to in-frame clones, with some not included. The sample includes 250,000 to 350,000 clones, roughly 90% of them seen just once. Sequencing input: peripheral blood. These receptors were obtained from a woman in her thirties with COVID-19, enrolled during active disease. Both conserved end residues are part of each CDR3. The D gene is left open where the match is weak. Part of the rows lack a size; the others show once, few, many or a class for expanded clones.

>TRBV4-2|TRBJ1-4|TRBD1|.
CASSQGLTGTRKLFF
TGTGCCAGCAGCCAAGGACTGACAGGGACGCGAAAACTGTTTTTT
>TRBV4-1|TRBJ1-6|.|.
CASSQIQQGFLVFNSPLHF
TGCGCCAGCAGCCAAATCCAACAGGGATTTTTGGTCTTTAATTCACCCCTCCACTTT
>TRBV27|TRBJ2-2|TRBD2|.
CASSFRTPSGTIPGELFF
TGTGCCAGCAGTTTTAGAACCCCTAGCGGGACCATCCCCGGGGAGCTGTTTTTT
>TRBV18|TRBJ2-3|.|.
CASSPRSANPSTDTQYF
TGTGCCAGCTCACCACGCAGTGCAAACCCTAGCACAGATACGCAGTATTTT
>TRBV7-2|TRBJ2-7|TRBD2|few
CASSIPTSGSNEQYF
TGTGCCAGCAGCATACCGACTAGCGGGAGTAACGAGCAGTACTTC
>TRBV4-1|TRBJ1-5|.|.
CASSQDPSYRGLSNQPQHF
TGCGCCAGCAGCCAAGATCCTAGTTACCGGGGGTTGAGCAATCAGCCCCAGCATTTT
>TRBV30|TRBJ2-5|TRBD1|once
CAWSVQGAGETQYF
TGTGCCTGGAGTGTGCAGGGGGCTGGAGAGACCCAGTACTTC
>TRBV4-1|TRBJ2-5|TRBD2|.
CASTTSGRAGAQTQYF
TGCGCCAGTACTACTAGCGGGAGGGCCGGGGCGCAGACCCAGTACTTC
>TRBV5-5|TRBJ2-7|.|.
CASSLALQDRYEQYF
TGTGCCAGCAGCTTGGCACTACAGGACCGATACGAGCAGTACTTC
>TRBV5-1|TRBJ2-7|.|.
CASSLGSSYEQYF
TGCGCCAGCAGCTTGGGCAGCTCCTACGAGCAGTACTTC
>TRBV28|TRBJ1-2|TRBD1|once
CASSPPGTGAFQGYTF
TGTGCCAGCAGTCCACCAGGGACAGGGGCCTTCCAAGGCTACACCTTC
>TRBV6-2/TRBV6-3|TRBJ2-1|.|.
CASSRFLRAKPYNEQFF
TGTGCCAGCAGCCGATTCTTGAGGGCCAAACCCTACAATGAGCAGTTCTTC
>TRBV2|TRBJ2-3|.|once
CASSQELRTDTQYF
TGTGCCAGCAGCCAGGAACTTCGTACAGATACGCAGTATTTT
>TRBV10-1|TRBJ2-1|TRBD2|.
CASSESTAAGGNEQFF
TGCGCCAGCAGTGAGTCGACGGCGGCGGGGGGTAATGAGCAGTTCTTC
>TRBV19|TRBJ1-5|TRBD1|.
CASSPRQGTSAKPQHF
TGTGCCAGTAGTCCAAGACAGGGGACATCCGCGAAGCCCCAGCATTTT
>TRBV6-6|TRBJ1-5|.|.
CASNYGEARQPQHF
TGTGCCAGCAACTACGGGGAGGCGCGGCAGCCCCAGCATTTT
>TRBV19|TRBJ2-1|.|.
CASRRQESYNEQFF
TGTGCCAGTAGGAGACAGGAATCCTACAATGAGCAGTTCTTC
>TRBV5-5|TRBJ2-7|.|.
CASSPQGRNYEQYF
TGTGCCAGCAGCCCCCAGGGGAGAAACTACGAGCAGTACTTC
>TRBV4-3|TRBJ1-6|.|.
CASSQDRGGPLHF
TGCGCCAGCAGCCAAGATCGGGGGGGGCCCCTCCACTTT
>TRBV15|TRBJ2-5|TRBD1|.
CATSRPGQEGETQYF
TGTGCCACCAGCAGACCGGGACAGGAGGGAGAGACCCAGTACTTC
>TRBV5-1|TRBJ2-3|TRBD1|.
CASSPSGTGSDTQYF
TGCGCCAGCAGCCCATCCGGGACAGGGAGTGATACGCAGTATTTT
>TRBV10-1|TRBJ1-5|.|few
CASSESCKAASNQPQHF
TGCGCCAGCAGTGAGTCGTGTAAAGCGGCGAGCAATCAGCCCCAGCATTTT
>TRBV10-2|TRBJ1-1|.|.
CASGPKGPAAFF
TGCGCCAGCGGGCCCAAGGGGCCGGCGGCTTTCTTT
>TRBV5-4|TRBJ2-3|TRBD1|.
CAGMDRGTDTQYF
TGTGCCGGCATGGACAGGGGCACAGATACGCAGTATTTT
>TRBV3-1/TRBV3-2|TRBJ2-1|.|.
CASSQATREPEDEQFF
TGTGCCAGCAGCCAAGCTACCCGGGAGCCTGAGGATGAGCAGTTCTTC
>TRBV6-6|TRBJ2-3|TRBD1|few
CASSPGGAGTDTQYF
TGTGCCAGCAGCCCAGGGGGCGCGGGCACAGATACGCAGTATTTT
>TRBV5-4|TRBJ2-7|.|.
CASSFGGNYEQYF
TGTGCCAGCAGCTTCGGGGGTAACTACGAGCAGTACTTC
>TRBV28|TRBJ2-1|TRBD2|.
CASSPPWTSDPYNEQFF
TGTGCCAGCAGTCCTCCCTGGACTAGCGACCCTTACAATGAGCAGTTCTTC
>TRBV6-2/TRBV6-3|TRBJ2-7|.|.
CASSPTSSVSSYEQYF
TGTGCCAGCAGCCCCACCTCTAGCGTGAGCTCCTACGAGCAGTACTTC
>TRBV12-3/TRBV12-4|TRBJ1-2|TRBD1|.
CASSTGRGGYTF
TGTGCCAGCTCGACAGGGCGTGGTGGCTACACCTTC
>TRBV25-1|TRBJ2-1|.|.
CASSEFFGTLNEQFF
TGTGCCAGCAGTGAATTCTTCGGGACTCTCAATGAGCAGTTCTTC
>TRBV3-1/TRBV3-2|TRBJ1-2|.|.
CASSRSGYGYTF
TGTGCCAGCAGCCGGAGCGGCTATGGCTACACCTTC
>TRBV28|TRBJ1-2|TRBD1|.
CASSPDRVVGYTF
TGTGCCAGCAGTCCCGACAGGGTTGTTGGCTACACCTTC
>TRBV10-2|TRBJ2-7|.|.
CASSGGQPGSYEQYF
TGCGCCAGCAGTGGTGGCCAGCCAGGGTCTTACGAGCAGTACTTC
>TRBV7-9|TRBJ2-7|TRBD1|.
CASSPGTGDYEQYF
TGTGCCAGCAGCCCGGGGACAGGGGACTACGAGCAGTACTTC
>TRBV18|TRBJ2-7|TRBD2|.
CASSPRGGGLGEQYF
TGTGCCAGCTCACCCCGCGGGGGGGGTCTAGGAGAGCAGTACTTC
>TRBV6-2/TRBV6-3|TRBJ2-5|.|.
CASSDKEAETQYF
TGTGCCAGCAGTGACAAGGAGGCAGAGACCCAGTACTTC
>TRBV6-2/TRBV6-3|TRBJ2-7|.|.
CASSSPGDSSYEQYF
TGTGCCAGCAGTTCGCCGGGGGATAGCTCCTACGAGCAGTACTTC
>TRBV5-8|TRBJ2-1|TRBD2|.
CASSWGTSGNEQFF
TGTGCCAGCAGCTGGGGGACTAGCGGGAATGAGCAGTTCTTC
>TRBV7-2|TRBJ2-1|TRBD1|.
CASSQDRDEQFF
TGTGCCAGCAGCCAGGACAGGGATGAGCAGTTCTTC
>TRBV30|TRBJ1-2|TRBD1|.
CAWSAPGQNYGYTF
TGTGCCTGGAGTGCACCGGGACAGAACTATGGCTACACCTTC
>TRBV6-1|TRBJ2-1|TRBD2|.
CASSDGGSGGPFDGAEQFF
TGTGCCAGCAGTGACGGGGGTTCGGGGGGTCCTTTCGATGGGGCTGAGCAGTTCTTC
>TRBV30|TRBJ2-3|.|.
CAWSPSESPSTDTQYF
TGTGCCTGGAGCCCCTCAGAATCCCCTAGCACAGATACGCAGTATTTT
>TRBV19|TRBJ2-5|.|.
CASSLGAPRVIADQYF
TGTGCCAGTAGTCTAGGGGCGCCCCGTGTAATAGCGGACCAGTACTTC
>TRBV4-2|TRBJ1-2|TRBD1|few
CASSRIMTGDDGYTF
TGTGCCAGCAGCCGAATTATGACAGGGGACGATGGCTACACCTTC
>TRBV9|TRBJ2-3|TRBD2|.
CASSPGENSGITDTQYF
TGTGCCAGCAGCCCGGGGGAAAATAGCGGGATCACAGATACGCAGTATTTT
>TRBV29-1|TRBJ2-2|.|many
CSVDSGEGIGELFF
TGCAGCGTTGATTCGGGTGAAGGCATCGGGGAGCTGTTTTTT
>TRBV5-8|TRBJ1-2|.|few
CASSREDGNYGYTF
TGTGCCAGCAGCAGGGAGGACGGGAACTATGGCTACACCTTC
>TRBV30|TRBJ2-7|TRBD1|.
CAWATGQTYEQYF
TGTGCCTGGGCTACGGGACAGACCTACGAGCAGTACTTC
>TRBV7-8|TRBJ2-1|TRBD1|.
CASSLDRDRRLNEQFF
TGTGCCAGCAGCTTAGACCGGGACAGGCGCTTGAATGAGCAGTTCTTC
>TRBV10-2|TRBJ2-1|TRBD2|.
CASRLAATQGHEQFF
TGCGCCAGCAGGCTAGCGGCCACCCAAGGGCATGAGCAGTTCTTC
>TRBV5-1|TRBJ1-2|.|.
CASSPPGNYGYTF
TGCGCCAGCAGCCCCCCGGGAAACTATGGCTACACCTTC
>TRBV23-1|TRBJ2-7|TRBD1|.
CASSRIVDRENEQYF
TGCGCCAGCAGTCGAATAGTAGACAGGGAGAACGAGCAGTACTTC
>TRBV30|TRBJ2-7|.|.
CAWEGTPGNYEQYF
TGTGCCTGGGAAGGGACTCCGGGTAATTACGAGCAGTACTTC
>TRBV6-1|TRBJ2-7|TRBD2|.
CASSGILGLAGYEQYF
TGTGCCAGCAGTGGGATTCTGGGACTAGCGGGGTACGAGCAGTACTTC
>TRBV3-1/TRBV3-2|TRBJ2-1|TRBD2|.
CASSHSGRSNEQFF
TGTGCCAGCAGCCATAGCGGGAGGTCCAATGAGCAGTTCTTC
>TRBV6-5|TRBJ2-2|.|.
CASSPGGVGGELFF
TGTGCCAGCAGTCCTGGGGGCGTAGGCGGGGAGCTGTTTTTT
>TRBV29-1|TRBJ2-2|TRBD2|.
CSGTSGRIGGELFF
TGCAGCGGGACTAGCGGGAGAATAGGCGGGGAGCTGTTTTTT
>TRBV23-1|TRBJ2-7|TRBD1|.
CASSQPKEQGSYEQYF
TGCGCCAGCAGTCAACCAAAGGAACAGGGGTCCTACGAGCAGTACTTC
>TRBV7-2|TRBJ1-2|.|few
CASSHVHSYGYTF
TGTGCCAGCAGCCATGTTCACAGTTATGGCTACACCTTC